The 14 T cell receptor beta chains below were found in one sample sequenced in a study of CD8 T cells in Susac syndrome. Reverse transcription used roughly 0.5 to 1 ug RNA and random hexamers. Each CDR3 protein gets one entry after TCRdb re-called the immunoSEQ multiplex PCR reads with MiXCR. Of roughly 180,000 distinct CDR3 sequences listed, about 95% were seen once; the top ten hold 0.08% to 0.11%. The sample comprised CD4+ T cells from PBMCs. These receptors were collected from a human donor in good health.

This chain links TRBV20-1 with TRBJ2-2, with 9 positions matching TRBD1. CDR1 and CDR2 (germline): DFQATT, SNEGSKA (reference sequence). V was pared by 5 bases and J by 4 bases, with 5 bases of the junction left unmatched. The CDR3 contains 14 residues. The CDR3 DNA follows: TGCAGTGCTGGGCCGGGACAGGGCACCGGGGAGCTGTTTTTT. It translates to CSAGPGQGTGELFF.

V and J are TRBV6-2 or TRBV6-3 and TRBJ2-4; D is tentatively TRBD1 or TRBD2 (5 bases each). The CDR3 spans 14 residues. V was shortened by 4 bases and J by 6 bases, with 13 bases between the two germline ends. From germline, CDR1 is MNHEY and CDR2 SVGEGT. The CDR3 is CASSSPGRGNIQYF. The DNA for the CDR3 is TGTGCCAGCAGTTCTCCGGGACGGGGAAACATTCAGTACTTC.

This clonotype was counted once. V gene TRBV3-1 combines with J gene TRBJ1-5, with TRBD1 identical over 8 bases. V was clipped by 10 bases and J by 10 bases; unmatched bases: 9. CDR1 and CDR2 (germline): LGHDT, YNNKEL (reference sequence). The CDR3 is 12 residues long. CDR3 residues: CATGTGYEPQHF. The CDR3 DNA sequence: TGTGCCACCGGGACAGGATATGAACCCCAGCATTTT. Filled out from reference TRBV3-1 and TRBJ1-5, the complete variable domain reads DTAVSQTPKYLVTQMGNDKSIKCEQNLGHDTMYWYKQDSKKFLKIMFSYNNKELIINETVPNRFSPKSPDKAHLNLHINSLELGDSAVYFCATGTGYEPQHFGDGTRLSIL.

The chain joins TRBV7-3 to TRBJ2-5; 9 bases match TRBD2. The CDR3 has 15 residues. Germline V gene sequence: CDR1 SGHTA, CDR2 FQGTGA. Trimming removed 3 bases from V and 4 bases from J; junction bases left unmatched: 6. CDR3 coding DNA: TGTGCCAGCAGCTTGGGCGGGAGGGCCGTAGAGACCCAGTACTTC. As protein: CASSLGGRAVETQYF.

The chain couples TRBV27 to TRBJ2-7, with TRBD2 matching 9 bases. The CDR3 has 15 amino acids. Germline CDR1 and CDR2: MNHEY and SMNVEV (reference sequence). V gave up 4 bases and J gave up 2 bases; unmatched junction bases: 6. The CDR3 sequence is CASSSLAGAAYEQYF. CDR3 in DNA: TGTGCCAGCAGTTCTTTAGCGGGAGCGGCCTACGAGCAGTACTTC.

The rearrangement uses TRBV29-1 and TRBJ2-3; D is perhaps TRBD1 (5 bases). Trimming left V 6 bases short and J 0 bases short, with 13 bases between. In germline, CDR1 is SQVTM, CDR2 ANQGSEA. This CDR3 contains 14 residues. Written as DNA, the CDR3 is TGCAGCGTGATACAGGCTACTAGCACAGATACGCAGTATTTT. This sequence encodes CSVIQATSTDTQYF.

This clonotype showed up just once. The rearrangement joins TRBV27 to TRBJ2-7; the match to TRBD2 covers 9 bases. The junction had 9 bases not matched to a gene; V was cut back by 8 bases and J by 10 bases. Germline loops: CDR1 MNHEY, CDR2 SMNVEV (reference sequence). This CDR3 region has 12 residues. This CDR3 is CASPSLAGLQYF. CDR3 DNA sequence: TGTGCCAGCCCCTCACTAGCGGGCCTACAGTACTTC.

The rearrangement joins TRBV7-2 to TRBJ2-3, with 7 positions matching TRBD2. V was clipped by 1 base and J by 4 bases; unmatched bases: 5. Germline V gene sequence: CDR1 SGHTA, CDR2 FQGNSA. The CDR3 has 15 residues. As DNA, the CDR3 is TGTGCCAGCAGCTTAGGGACTAGAGGAGCAGATACGCAGTATTTT. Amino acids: CASSLGTRGADTQYF.

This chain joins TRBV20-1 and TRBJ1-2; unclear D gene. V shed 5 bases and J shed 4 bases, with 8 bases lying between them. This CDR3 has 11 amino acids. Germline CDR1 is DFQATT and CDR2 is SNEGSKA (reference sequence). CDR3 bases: TGCAGTGCTCCTAGGACCTATGGCTACACCTTC. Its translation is CSAPRTYGYTF.

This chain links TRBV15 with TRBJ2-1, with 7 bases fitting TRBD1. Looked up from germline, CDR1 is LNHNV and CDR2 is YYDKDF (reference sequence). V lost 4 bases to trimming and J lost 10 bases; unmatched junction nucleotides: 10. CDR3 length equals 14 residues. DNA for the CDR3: TGTGCCACCAGCAAAACCGGACAGGTCGGGGAGCAGTTCTTC. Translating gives CATSKTGQVGEQFF. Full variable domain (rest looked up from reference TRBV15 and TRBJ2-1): DAMVIQNPRYQVTQFGKPVTLSCSQTLNHNVMYWYQQKSSQAPKLLFHYYDKDFNNEADTPDNFQSRRPNTSFCFLDIRSPGLGDTAMYLCATSKTGQVGEQFFGPGTRLTVL.

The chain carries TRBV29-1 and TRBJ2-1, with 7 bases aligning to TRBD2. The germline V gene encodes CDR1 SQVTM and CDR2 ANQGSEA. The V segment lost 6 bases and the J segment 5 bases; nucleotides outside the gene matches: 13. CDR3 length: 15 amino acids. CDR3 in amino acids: CSVGEAGLGNNEQFF. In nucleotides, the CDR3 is TGCAGCGTCGGAGAAGCGGGACTCGGAAACAATGAGCAGTTCTTC.

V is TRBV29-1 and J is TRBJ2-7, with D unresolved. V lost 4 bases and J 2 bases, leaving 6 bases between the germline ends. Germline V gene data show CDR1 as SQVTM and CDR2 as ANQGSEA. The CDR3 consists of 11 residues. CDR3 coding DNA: TGCAGCGTTGTCCCCCCCTACGAGCAGTACTTC. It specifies CSVVPPYEQYF.

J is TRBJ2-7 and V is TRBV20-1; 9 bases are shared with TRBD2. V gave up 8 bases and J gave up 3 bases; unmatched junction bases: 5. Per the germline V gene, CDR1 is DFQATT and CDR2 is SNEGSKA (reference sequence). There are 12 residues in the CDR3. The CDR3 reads CSTGLANYEQYF. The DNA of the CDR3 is TGCAGTACCGGACTAGCGAACTACGAGCAGTACTTC.

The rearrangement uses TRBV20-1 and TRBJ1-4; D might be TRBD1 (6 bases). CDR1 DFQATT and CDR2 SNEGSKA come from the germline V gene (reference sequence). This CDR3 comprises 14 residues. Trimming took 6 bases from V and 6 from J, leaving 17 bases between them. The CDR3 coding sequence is TGCAGTGCCGCATTCGAGGGGGGGGATGAAAAACTGTTTTTT. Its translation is CSAAFEGGDEKLFF.